This T cell receptor beta chain was found in a study of shared clonotypes between healthy human individuals. A word on this clone: The target antigen is unknown.

Selected positively for CCR7 and CD45RO-negative, naive CD8 cells excluded terminally differentiated effector memory CD45RA+ cells. Findings of the study overall: Generation of non-shared clonotypes was less probable than generation of clonotypes shared by all four donors. When naive CD4 clonotypes were compared across a handful of donors, approximately 5% were shared.

Germline-derived CDR1 and CDR2 are MNHEY and SMNVEV (reference sequence). V gave up 2 bases and J gave up 0 bases, with 11 bases separating them. The CDR3 loop spans 17 amino acids. Authors' methods: Filtering differed for immunoSEQ, which gave only junction sequences without quality scores. Assay used: immunoSEQ multiplex PCR; TCRdb lists only in-frame clones, some missing. The V and J calls and clone size come from that table; D and trimming were worked out from the DNA. Here the sample spans about 2 million clones, just under 95% being singletons. The sequenced sample consisted of naive CD8+ T cells sorted from blood. The clonotype originates from a man younger than 30 in good health. The rearrangement uses TRBV27 and TRBJ1-6; D remains ambiguous. The CDR3 spells CASSLKGGLSYNSPLHF. The DNA of the CDR3 is TGTGCCAGCAGTTTAAAGGGAGGACTCTCCTATAATTCACCCCTCCACTTT.